This is a list of T cell receptor beta chains from one sample in a study of early T cells in non-severe SARS-CoV-2 infection. TCRdb reprocessed the 5' RACE reads with MiXCR, giving one entry per CDR3 protein. The data contain 50,000 to 75,000 distinct CDR3 sequences, around 13% of them singletons. This sample comprised whole blood, obtained at baseline. The receptors shown here come from an adult who was a healthcare worker with PCR-confirmed SARS-CoV-2 infection or an uninfected control (not recorded which). The donor label of this sample is uncertain. CDR3s include the opening cysteine and the closing phenylalanine or tryptophan. Fields, in order: J gene, clone size, V gene, D gene, CDR3 protein, CDR3 DNA. D genes are given only for firm matches. Not all rows give a size; the values are once, few, many and, for expanded clones, a class.

j_gene: TRBJ1-1; abundance: NA; v_gene: TRBV5-1; d_gene: NA; CDR3aa: CASSIRDRGTEAFF; CDR3nt: TGCGCCAGCAGCATCCGGGACCGAGGCACTGAAGCTTTCTTT
j_gene: TRBJ2-5; abundance: NA; v_gene: TRBV10-3; d_gene: TRBD1; CDR3aa: CAIPRRPGTGGPYQETQYF; CDR3nt: TGTGCCATCCCCCGCAGGCCCGGGACAGGGGGTCCGTACCAAGAGACCCAGTACTTC
j_gene: TRBJ2-3; abundance: few; v_gene: TRBV11-1; d_gene: TRBD1; CDR3aa: CASSFGTGVSSTDTQYF; CDR3nt: TGTGCCAGCAGCTTCGGGACAGGGGTATCTAGCACAGATACGCAGTATTTT
j_gene: TRBJ2-1; abundance: NA; v_gene: TRBV5-1; d_gene: TRBD2; CDR3aa: CASSLGGLGAYNEQFF; CDR3nt: TGCGCCAGCAGCCTGGGGGGACTAGGGGCCTACAATGAGCAGTTCTTC
j_gene: TRBJ1-3; abundance: NA; v_gene: TRBV20-1; d_gene: NA; CDR3aa: CSATRQDYSGNTIYF; CDR3nt: TGCAGTGCTACCCGACAGGATTACTCTGGAAACACCATATATTTT
j_gene: TRBJ1-3; abundance: few; v_gene: TRBV11-2; d_gene: NA; CDR3aa: CASSLAPPDISENTIYF; CDR3nt: TGTGCCAGCAGCTTAGCGCCCCCCGACATCTCTGAAAACACCATATATTTT
j_gene: TRBJ1-4; abundance: NA; v_gene: TRBV10-3; d_gene: NA; CDR3aa: CVIRVREKLFF; CDR3nt: TGTGTCATCAGGGTACGGGAAAAACTGTTTTTT
j_gene: TRBJ2-5; abundance: many; v_gene: TRBV18; d_gene: TRBD1; CDR3aa: CASSPTGGQETQYF; CDR3nt: TGTGCCAGCTCACCCACAGGGGGCCAAGAGACCCAGTACTTC
j_gene: TRBJ2-1; abundance: NA; v_gene: TRBV12-3/TRBV12-4; d_gene: NA; CDR3aa: CASSFWDAYNEQFF; CDR3nt: TGTGCCAGCAGTTTTTGGGACGCATACAATGAGCAGTTCTTC
j_gene: TRBJ1-6; abundance: few; v_gene: TRBV4-1; d_gene: NA; CDR3aa: CASSHPFGGQGRNSPLHF; CDR3nt: TGCGCCAGCAGCCACCCCTTCGGCGGGCAGGGGCGAAATTCACCCCTCCACTTT
j_gene: TRBJ2-1; abundance: few; v_gene: TRBV3-1; d_gene: TRBD2; CDR3aa: CASSQGTSGGSSYNEQFF; CDR3nt: TGTGCCAGCAGCCAAGGGACTAGCGGGGGAAGCTCCTACAATGAGCAGTTCTTC
j_gene: TRBJ1-5; abundance: NA; v_gene: TRBV24-1; d_gene: NA; CDR3aa: CASDQPQHF; CDR3nt: TGTGCCTCGGATCAGCCCCAGCATTTT
j_gene: TRBJ1-6; abundance: NA; v_gene: TRBV3-1; d_gene: TRBD1; CDR3aa: CASSQVARGYNSPLHF; CDR3nt: TGTGCCAGCAGCCAAGTGGCCAGGGGGTATAATTCACCCCTCCACTTT
j_gene: TRBJ2-3; abundance: many; v_gene: TRBV27; d_gene: NA; CDR3aa: CASSFRGPTDTQYF; CDR3nt: TGTGCCAGCAGTTTTCGGGGTCCCACAGATACGCAGTATTTT
j_gene: TRBJ1-1; abundance: many; v_gene: TRBV20-1; d_gene: NA; CDR3aa: CSASKGMNTEAFF; CDR3nt: TGCAGTGCTAGTAAGGGGATGAACACTGAAGCCTTCTTT
j_gene: TRBJ1-1; abundance: NA; v_gene: TRBV10-3; d_gene: NA; CDR3aa: CAISESTGMNTEAFF; CDR3nt: TGTGCCATCAGTGAGTCGACCGGGATGAACACTGAAGCTTTCTTT
j_gene: TRBJ1-2; abundance: NA; v_gene: TRBV20-1; d_gene: NA; CDR3aa: CSAGPTDYGYTF; CDR3nt: TGCAGTGCTGGCCCGACGGATTATGGCTACACCTTC
j_gene: TRBJ2-5; abundance: NA; v_gene: TRBV9; d_gene: NA; CDR3aa: CASSVDGVVQETQYF; CDR3nt: TGTGCCAGCAGCGTGGATGGTGTAGTGCAAGAGACCCAGTACTTC
j_gene: TRBJ2-4; abundance: NA; v_gene: TRBV6-1; d_gene: NA; CDR3aa: CASSETGARGAKNIQYF; CDR3nt: TGTGCCAGCAGTGAAACCGGGGCAAGGGGAGCCAAAAACATTCAGTACTTC
j_gene: TRBJ1-6; abundance: NA; v_gene: TRBV4-1; d_gene: TRBD1; CDR3aa: CASSQEHRGGSPLHF; CDR3nt: TGCGCCAGCAGCCAAGAACACAGGGGTGGATCACCCCTCCACTTT
j_gene: TRBJ1-2; abundance: many; v_gene: TRBV18; d_gene: TRBD1; CDR3aa: CASSKIVQGEYGYTF; CDR3nt: TGTGCCAGCTCAAAAATCGTACAGGGGGAGTATGGCTACACCTTC
j_gene: TRBJ2-1; abundance: few; v_gene: TRBV7-2; d_gene: TRBD2; CDR3aa: CASSLVGTSDNEQFF; CDR3nt: TGTGCCAGCAGCTTAGTTGGGACTAGTGACAATGAGCAGTTCTTC
j_gene: TRBJ1-2; abundance: few; v_gene: TRBV25-1; d_gene: NA; CDR3aa: CASSEYGGDYGYTF; CDR3nt: TGTGCCAGCAGTGAATATGGGGGGGACTATGGCTACACCTTC
j_gene: TRBJ2-5; abundance: NA; v_gene: TRBV20-1; d_gene: NA; CDR3aa: CSAKPQGLETQYF; CDR3nt: TGCAGTGCTAAGCCTCAAGGGCTAGAGACCCAGTACTTC
j_gene: TRBJ2-2; abundance: NA; v_gene: TRBV12-3/TRBV12-4; d_gene: NA; CDR3aa: CASSQTETGELFF; CDR3nt: TGTGCCAGCAGTCAGACAGAGACCGGGGAGCTGTTTTTT
j_gene: TRBJ1-1; abundance: NA; v_gene: TRBV4-1; d_gene: NA; CDR3aa: CASSQSTEREAFF; CDR3nt: TGCGCCAGCAGCCAAAGTACAGAAAGAGAAGCTTTCTTT
j_gene: TRBJ2-3; abundance: NA; v_gene: TRBV5-6; d_gene: NA; CDR3aa: CASSLAGAAYTDTQYF; CDR3nt: TGTGCCAGCAGCTTGGCGGGGGCGGCATACACAGATACGCAGTATTTT